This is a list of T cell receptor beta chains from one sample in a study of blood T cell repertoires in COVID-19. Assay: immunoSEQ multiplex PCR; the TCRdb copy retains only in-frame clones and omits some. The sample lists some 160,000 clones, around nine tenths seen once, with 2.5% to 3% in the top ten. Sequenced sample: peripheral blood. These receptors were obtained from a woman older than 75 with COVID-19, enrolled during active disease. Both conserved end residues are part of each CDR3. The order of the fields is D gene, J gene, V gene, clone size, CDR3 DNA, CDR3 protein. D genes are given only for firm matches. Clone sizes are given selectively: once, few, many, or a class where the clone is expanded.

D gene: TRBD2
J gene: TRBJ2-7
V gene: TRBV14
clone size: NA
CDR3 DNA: TGTGCCAGCAGCCAAGGGGCTAGCGGGATGGGCGAGCAGTACTTC
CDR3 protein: CASSQGASGMGEQYF

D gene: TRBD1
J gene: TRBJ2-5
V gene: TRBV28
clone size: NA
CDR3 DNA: TGTGCCAGCAGTTTACGATTGACAGGGACAGAGACCCAGTACTTC
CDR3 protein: CASSLRLTGTETQYF

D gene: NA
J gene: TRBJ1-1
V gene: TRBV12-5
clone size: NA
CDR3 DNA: TGTGCTAGTGGTTCGGGGGATATAGGGAACACTGAAGCTTTCTTT
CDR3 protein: CASGSGDIGNTEAFF

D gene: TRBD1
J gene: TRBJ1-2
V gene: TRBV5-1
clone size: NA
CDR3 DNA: TGCGCCAGCAGCCTGGGACAGGGGGCTAACTATGGCTACACCTTC
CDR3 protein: CASSLGQGANYGYTF

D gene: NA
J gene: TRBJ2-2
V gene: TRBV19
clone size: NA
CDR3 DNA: TGTGCCAGTAGTGCGAGGGGGTCGGGGAACACCGGGGAGCTGTTTTTT
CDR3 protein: CASSARGSGNTGELFF

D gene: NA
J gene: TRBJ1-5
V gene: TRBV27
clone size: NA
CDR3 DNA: TGTGCCAGCAGTTTGCGTCTTAGCAATCAGCCCCAGCATTTT
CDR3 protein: CASSLRLSNQPQHF

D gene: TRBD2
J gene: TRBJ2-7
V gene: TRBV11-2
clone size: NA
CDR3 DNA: TGTGCCAGCAGCCACGGGACTAGCGGGAGGTGGTACGAGCAGTACTTC
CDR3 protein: CASSHGTSGRWYEQYF

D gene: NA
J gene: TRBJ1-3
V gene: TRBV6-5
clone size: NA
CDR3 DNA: TGTGCCAGCAGTTACTCGAGGCTTCCAGGAAACACCATATATTTT
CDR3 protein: CASSYSRLPGNTIYF

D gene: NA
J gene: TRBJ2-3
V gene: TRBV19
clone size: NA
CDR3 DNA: TGTGCCAGTAGTTCCGGTGGGCGGGGCACAGATACGCAGTATTTT
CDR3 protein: CASSSGGRGTDTQYF

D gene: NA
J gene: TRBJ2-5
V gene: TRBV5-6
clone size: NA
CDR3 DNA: TGTGCCAGCAGCTTGGCCCGGGGGGAGACCCAGTACTTC
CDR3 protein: CASSLARGETQYF

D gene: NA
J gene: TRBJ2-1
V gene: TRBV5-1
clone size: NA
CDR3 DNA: TGCGCCAGCAGCTTGGAGGGGGACAACTCCTACAATGAGCAGTTCTTC
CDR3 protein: CASSLEGDNSYNEQFF

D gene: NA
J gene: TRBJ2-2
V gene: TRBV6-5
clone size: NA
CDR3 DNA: TGTGCCAGCACCGGAGCGATCGGGGAGCTGTTTTTT
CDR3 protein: CASTGAIGELFF

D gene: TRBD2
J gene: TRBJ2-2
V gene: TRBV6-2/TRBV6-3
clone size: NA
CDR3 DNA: TGTGCCAGCAGCCTCACTAGCGGGAACACCGGGGAGCTGTTTTTT
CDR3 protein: CASSLTSGNTGELFF

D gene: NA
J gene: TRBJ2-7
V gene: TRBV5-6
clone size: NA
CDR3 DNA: TGTGCCAGCAGCTTGGAGATGCGGGTCGGCGAGCAGTACTTC
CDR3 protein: CASSLEMRVGEQYF

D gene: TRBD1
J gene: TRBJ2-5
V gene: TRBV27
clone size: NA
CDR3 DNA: TGTGCCAGCAGTCCGGACAGGGAGGAGACCCAGTACTTC
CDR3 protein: CASSPDREETQYF

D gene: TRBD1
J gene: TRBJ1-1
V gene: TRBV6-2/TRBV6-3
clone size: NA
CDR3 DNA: TGTGCCAGCAGTCGGGACAGAGGATTCACTGAAGCTTTCTTT
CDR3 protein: CASSRDRGFTEAFF

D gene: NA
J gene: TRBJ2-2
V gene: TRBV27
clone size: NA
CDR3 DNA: TGTGCCAGCAGTCCCATTCTAGAGGCCGGGGAGCTGTTTTTT
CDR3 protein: CASSPILEAGELFF

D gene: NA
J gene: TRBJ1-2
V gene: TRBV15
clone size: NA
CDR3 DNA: TGTGCCACCAGCAGAGATCGAGGGGGGGGTAGCTATGGCTACACCTTC
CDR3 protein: CATSRDRGGGSYGYTF

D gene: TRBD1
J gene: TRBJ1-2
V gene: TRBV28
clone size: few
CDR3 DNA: TGTGCCAGCAGTCATGGGGACAGGGCCCGTGGCTACACCTTC
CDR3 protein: CASSHGDRARGYTF

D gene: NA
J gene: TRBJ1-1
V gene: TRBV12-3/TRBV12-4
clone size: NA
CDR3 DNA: TGTGCCAGCAGTTTCAAGGCAGGGGCTGAAGCTTTCTTT
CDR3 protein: CASSFKAGAEAFF

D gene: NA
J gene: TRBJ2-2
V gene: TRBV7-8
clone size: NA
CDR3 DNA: TGTGCCAGCAGCTTAGAGTTAAAGGGGTACACCGGGGAGCTGTTTTTT
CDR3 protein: CASSLELKGYTGELFF

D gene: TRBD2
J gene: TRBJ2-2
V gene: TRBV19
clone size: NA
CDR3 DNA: TGTGCCAGTATCCGAGCGGGAGGGCCGGTCGGGGAGCTGTTTTTT
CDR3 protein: CASIRAGGPVGELFF

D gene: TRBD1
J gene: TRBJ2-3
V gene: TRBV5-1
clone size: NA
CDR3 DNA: TGCGCCAGCAGCCCATTGACAGGGGGAGCAGATACGCAGTATTTT
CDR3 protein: CASSPLTGGADTQYF

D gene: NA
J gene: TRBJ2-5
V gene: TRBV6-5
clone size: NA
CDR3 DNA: TGTGCCAGCAGTTCGCAGGGGTCTCAAGAGACCCAGTACTTC
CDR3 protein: CASSSQGSQETQYF

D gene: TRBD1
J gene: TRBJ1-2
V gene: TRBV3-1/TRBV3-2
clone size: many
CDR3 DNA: TGTGCCAGCACACGATCACCGGGACAGTCCGCCGGCTACACCTTC
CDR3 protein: CASTRSPGQSAGYTF

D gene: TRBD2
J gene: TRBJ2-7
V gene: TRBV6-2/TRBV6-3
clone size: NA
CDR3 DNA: TGTGCCAGCAGTTACGCGGGAGGATACGAGCAGTACTTC
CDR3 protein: CASSYAGGYEQYF